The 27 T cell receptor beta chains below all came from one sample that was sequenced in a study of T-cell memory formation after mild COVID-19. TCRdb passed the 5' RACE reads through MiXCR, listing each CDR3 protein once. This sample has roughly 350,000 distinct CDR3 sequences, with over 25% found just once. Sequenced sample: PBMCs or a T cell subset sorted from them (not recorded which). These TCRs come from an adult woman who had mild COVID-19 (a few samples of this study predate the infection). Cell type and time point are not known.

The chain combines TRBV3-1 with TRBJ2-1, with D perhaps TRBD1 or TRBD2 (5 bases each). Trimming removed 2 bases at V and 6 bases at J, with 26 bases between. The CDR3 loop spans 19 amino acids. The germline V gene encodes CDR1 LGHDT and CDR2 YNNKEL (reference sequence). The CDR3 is CASSQYVRVGVWASNEQFF. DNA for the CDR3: TGTGCCAGCAGCCAATACGTTAGGGTGGGGGTCTGGGCCTCCAATGAGCAGTTCTTC.

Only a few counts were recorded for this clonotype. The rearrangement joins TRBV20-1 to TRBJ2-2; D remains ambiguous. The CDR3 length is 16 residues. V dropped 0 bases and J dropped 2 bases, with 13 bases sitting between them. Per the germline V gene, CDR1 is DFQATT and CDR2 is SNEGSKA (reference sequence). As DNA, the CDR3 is TGCAGTGCTAGAGATTTAGAGAGAAGCAACACCGGGGAGCTGTTTTTT. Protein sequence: CSARDLERSNTGELFF.

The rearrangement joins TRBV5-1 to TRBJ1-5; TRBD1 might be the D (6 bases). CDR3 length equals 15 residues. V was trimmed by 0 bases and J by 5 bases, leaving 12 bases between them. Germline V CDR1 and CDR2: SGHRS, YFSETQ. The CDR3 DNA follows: TGCGCCAGCAGCTTGGGGGACAATGAGCATCAGCCCCAGCATTTT. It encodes CASSLGDNEHQPQHF. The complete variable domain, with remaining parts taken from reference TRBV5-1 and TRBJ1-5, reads KAGVTQTPRYLIKTRGQQVTLSCSPISGHRSVSWYQQTPGQGLQFLFEYFSETQRNKGNFPGRFSGRQFSNSRSEMNVSTLELGDSALYLCASSLGDNEHQPQHFGDGTRLSIL.

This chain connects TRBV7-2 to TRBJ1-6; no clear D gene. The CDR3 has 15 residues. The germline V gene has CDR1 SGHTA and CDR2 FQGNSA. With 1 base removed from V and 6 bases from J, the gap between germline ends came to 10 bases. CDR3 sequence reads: CASSLGPSSNSPLHF. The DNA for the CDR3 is TGTGCCAGCAGCTTAGGTCCATCGTCTAATTCACCCCTCCACTTT.

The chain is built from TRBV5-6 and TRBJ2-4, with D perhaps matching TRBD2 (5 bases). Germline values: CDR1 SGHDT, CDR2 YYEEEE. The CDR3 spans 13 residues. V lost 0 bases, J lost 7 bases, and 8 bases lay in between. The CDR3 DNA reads TGTGCCAGCAGCTTGGGTATAGCGAACATTCAGTACTTC. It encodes CASSLGIANIQYF.

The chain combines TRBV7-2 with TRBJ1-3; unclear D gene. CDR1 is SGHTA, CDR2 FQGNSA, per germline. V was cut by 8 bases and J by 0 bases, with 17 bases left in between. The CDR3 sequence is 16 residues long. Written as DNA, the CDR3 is TGTGCCAGCCGTCAGCTTGTCACAGCCTCTGGAAACACCATATATTTT. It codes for CASRQLVTASGNTIYF.

The CDR3 DNA reads as TGTGCCACCAGTGATAGGGACAGGGGGCGCGGAGCTTTCTTT. Its protein product is CATSDRDRGRGAFF. This chain connects TRBV24-1 to TRBJ1-1; 12 bases are a match to TRBD1. Germline V gives CDR1 KGHDR, CDR2 SFDVKD. The CDR3 loop spans 14 amino acids. The V gene end was trimmed by 3 bases and the J gene end by 10 bases; junction bases not matched to a gene: 5.

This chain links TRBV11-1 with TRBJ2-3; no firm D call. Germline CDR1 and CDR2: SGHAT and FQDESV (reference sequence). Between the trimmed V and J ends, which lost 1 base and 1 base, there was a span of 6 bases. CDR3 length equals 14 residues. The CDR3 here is CASSLDVRTDTQYF. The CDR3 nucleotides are TGTGCCAGCAGCTTAGACGTCCGCACAGATACGCAGTATTTT.

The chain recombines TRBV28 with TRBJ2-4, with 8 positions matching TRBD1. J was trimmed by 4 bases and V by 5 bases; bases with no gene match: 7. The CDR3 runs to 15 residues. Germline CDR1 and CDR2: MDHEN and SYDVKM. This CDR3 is CASSPLGQDKNIQYF. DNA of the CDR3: TGTGCCAGCAGTCCCCTGGGACAGGATAAAAACATTCAGTACTTC.

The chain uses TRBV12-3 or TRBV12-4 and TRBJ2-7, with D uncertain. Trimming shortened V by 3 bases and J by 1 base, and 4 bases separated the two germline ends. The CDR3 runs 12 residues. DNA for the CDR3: TGTGCCAGCAGTTTGCAGTCCTACGAGCAGTACTTC. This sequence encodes CASSLQSYEQYF.

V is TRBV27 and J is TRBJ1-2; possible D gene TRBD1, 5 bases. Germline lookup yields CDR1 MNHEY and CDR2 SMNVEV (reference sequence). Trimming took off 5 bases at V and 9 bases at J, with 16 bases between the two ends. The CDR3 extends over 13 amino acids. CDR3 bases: TGTGCCAGCAGTCCCCCGCGGGGCCTGAGCTACACCTTC. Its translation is CASSPPRGLSYTF.

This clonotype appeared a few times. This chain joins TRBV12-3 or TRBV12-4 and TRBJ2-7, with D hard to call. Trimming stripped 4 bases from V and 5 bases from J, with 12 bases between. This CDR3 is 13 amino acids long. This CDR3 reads CASSWTAGDEQYF. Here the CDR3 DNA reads TGTGCCAGCAGTTGGACGGCCGGCGACGAGCAGTACTTC.

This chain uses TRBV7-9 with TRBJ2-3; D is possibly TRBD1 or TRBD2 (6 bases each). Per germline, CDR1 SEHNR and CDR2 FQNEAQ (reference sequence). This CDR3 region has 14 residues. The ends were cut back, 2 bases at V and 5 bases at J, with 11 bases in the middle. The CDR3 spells CASSLIQGGDTQYF. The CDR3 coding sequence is TGTGCCAGCAGCTTAATACAGGGAGGAGATACGCAGTATTTT.

For the CDR3, the DNA is TGCAGTGCTAAACCTTTTCAGGGGCTGGGCACTGAAGCTTTCTTT. Protein product: CSAKPFQGLGTEAFF. The chain has TRBV20-1 and TRBJ1-1; D might be TRBD1 (6 bases). Trimming took 4 bases from V and 4 from J, leaving 19 bases between them. Per germline, CDR1 DFQATT and CDR2 SNEGSKA (reference sequence). The CDR3 loop spans 15 amino acids.

This CDR3 is CASSLVVRTDANEQFF. CDR3 in DNA: TGCGCCAGCAGCTTGGTTGTCCGGACAGACGCTAATGAGCAGTTCTTC. The rearrangement uses TRBV5-1 and TRBJ2-1; the D gene is possibly TRBD1 (6 bases). Trimming removed 0 bases at V and 7 bases at J, with 17 bases between. The germline V gene encodes CDR1 SGHRS and CDR2 YFSETQ. The CDR3 contains 16 residues.

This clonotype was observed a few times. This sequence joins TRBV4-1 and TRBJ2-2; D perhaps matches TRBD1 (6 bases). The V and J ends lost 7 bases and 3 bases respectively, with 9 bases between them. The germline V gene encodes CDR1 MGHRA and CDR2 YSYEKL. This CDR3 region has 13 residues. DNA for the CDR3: TGCGCCAGCACAGGGGCGGACACCGGGGAGCTGTTTTTT. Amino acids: CASTGADTGELFF.

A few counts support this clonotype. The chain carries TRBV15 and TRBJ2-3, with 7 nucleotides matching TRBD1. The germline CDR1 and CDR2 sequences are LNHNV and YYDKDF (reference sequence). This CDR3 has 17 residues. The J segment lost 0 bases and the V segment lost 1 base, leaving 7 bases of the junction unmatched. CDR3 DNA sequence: TGTGCCACCAGCAGAGGGGGAAGACAGGGTAGCACAGATACGCAGTATTTT. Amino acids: CATSRGGRQGSTDTQYF. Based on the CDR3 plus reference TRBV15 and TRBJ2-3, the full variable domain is DAMVIQNPRYQVTQFGKPVTLSCSQTLNHNVMYWYQQKSSQAPKLLFHYYDKDFNNEADTPDNFQSRRPNTSFCFLDIRSPGLGDTAMYLCATSRGGRQGSTDTQYFGPGTRLTVL.

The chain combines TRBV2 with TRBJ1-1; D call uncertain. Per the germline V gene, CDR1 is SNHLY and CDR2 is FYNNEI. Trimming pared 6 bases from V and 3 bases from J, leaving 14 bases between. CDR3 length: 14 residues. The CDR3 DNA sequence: TGTGCCAGCAGGCCATACACGTCGGACACTGAAGCTTTCTTT. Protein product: CASRPYTSDTEAFF.

Here the CDR3 reads CASRTTRDEQFF. CDR3 coding DNA: TGTGCCAGCAGAACCACTAGGGATGAGCAGTTCTTC. The rearrangement joins TRBV6-2 or TRBV6-3 to TRBJ2-1; D perhaps matches TRBD2 (5 bases). CDR1 and CDR2 (germline): MNHEY, SVGEGT. The ends were cut back, 6 bases at V and 8 bases at J, with 11 bases in the middle. This CDR3 comprises 12 residues.

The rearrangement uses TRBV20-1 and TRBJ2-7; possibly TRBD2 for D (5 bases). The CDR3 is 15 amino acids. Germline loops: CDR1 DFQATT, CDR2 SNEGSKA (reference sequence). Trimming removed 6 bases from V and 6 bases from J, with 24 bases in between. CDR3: CSAPGPGRFSREQYF. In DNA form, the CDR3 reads TGCAGTGCCCCCGGTCCGGGGAGATTCTCTCGCGAGCAGTACTTC.

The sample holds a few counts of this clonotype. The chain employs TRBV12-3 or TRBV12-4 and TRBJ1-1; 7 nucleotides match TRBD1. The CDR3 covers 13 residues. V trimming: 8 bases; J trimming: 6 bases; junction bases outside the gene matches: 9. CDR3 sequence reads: CASVFSGGSEAFF. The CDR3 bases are TGTGCCAGCGTCTTCTCAGGGGGGTCTGAAGCTTTCTTT.

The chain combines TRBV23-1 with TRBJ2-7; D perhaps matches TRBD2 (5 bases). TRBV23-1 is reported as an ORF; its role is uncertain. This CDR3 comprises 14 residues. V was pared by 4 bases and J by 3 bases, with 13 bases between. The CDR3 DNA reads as TGCGCCAGCAGTCGCCAGACGGAGGTCTACGAGCAGTACTTC. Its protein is CASSRQTEVYEQYF.

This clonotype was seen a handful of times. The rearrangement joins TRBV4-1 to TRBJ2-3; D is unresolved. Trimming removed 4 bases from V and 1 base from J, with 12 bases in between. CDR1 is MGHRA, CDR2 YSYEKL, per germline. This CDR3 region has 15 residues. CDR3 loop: CASSPYGVGTDTQYF. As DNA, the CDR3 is TGCGCCAGCAGCCCATATGGAGTTGGCACAGATACGCAGTATTTT.

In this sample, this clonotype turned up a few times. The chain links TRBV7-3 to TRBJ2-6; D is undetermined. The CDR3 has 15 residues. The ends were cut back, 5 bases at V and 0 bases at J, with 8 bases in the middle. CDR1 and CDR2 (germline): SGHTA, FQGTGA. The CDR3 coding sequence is TGTGCCAGCAGCCCAGACGGCTCTGGGGCCAACGTCCTGACTTTC. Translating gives CASSPDGSGANVLTF.

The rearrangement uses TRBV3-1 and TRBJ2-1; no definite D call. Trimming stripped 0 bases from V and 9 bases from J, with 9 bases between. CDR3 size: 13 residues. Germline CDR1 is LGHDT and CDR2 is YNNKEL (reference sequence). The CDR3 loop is CASSQERSTEQFF. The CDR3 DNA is TGTGCCAGCAGCCAAGAACGTAGTACTGAGCAGTTCTTC.

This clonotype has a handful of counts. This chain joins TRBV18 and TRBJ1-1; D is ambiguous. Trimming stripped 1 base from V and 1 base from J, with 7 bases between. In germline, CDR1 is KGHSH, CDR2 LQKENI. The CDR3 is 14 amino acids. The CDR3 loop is CASSPQRGNTEAFF. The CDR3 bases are TGTGCCAGCTCACCACAGCGGGGGAACACTGAAGCTTTCTTT.

The CDR3 loop is CAWSFGQGYEQYF. CDR3 DNA sequence: TGTGCCTGGAGTTTCGGACAGGGGTACGAGCAGTACTTC. The chain employs TRBV30 and TRBJ2-7; 9 bases are shared with TRBD1. The CDR3 runs 13 residues. Germline V lookup: CDR1 GTSNPN, CDR2 SVGIG (reference sequence). V shed 2 bases, J shed 4 bases, and the junction held 3 bases outside the gene matches.